This T cell receptor beta chain originates from a study of T cells in Graves' hyperthyroidism and ophthalmopathy. For the study at large: Any treatment followed the collection of peripheral blood at initial diagnosis.

Study-level results: Ophthalmopathy, which appeared later, was predicted by the model a median about 6 months before onset. Peripheral blood also featured most of the thyroid clonotypes expanded above 0.001.

Germline V gene data show CDR1 as MNHNY and CDR2 as SVGAGI (reference sequence). J was trimmed by 3 bases and V by 2 bases; bases with no gene match: 4. This CDR3 spans 15 amino acids. RNA transcripts provided the source from which TCR beta CDR3 regions were amplified. HTBI primers were the set used in a first-round RT-PCR of the TCR CDR3. One entry per CDR3 protein, called by TCRdb with MiXCR from the multiplex PCR reads. The sample has approximately 570,000 distinct CDR3 sequences; 20% are singletons. This clonotype was detected a few times. Antigen: not known. The chain joins TRBV6-6 to TRBJ2-3; TRBD2 aligns across 8 bases. The sequence was collected from a man in his forties or fifties with Graves' ophthalmopathy. Sequencing was performed on blood. CDR3 bases: TGTGCCAGCAGTTACGTGACGGGAGGGACAGATACGCAGTATTTT. Its protein product is CASSYVTGGTDTQYF.